Below are 12 T cell receptor beta chains sequenced from a single sample in a study of T cell responses to AZD1222 COVID-19 vaccine. Clones were sequenced by immunoSEQ multiplex PCR, and TCRdb holds only the in-frame ones, with some missing. The table includes about 100,000 clones, 80% to 95% detected once. The sample consisted of peripheral blood, taken 28 days after the second AZD1222 dose. The source of these receptors is an adult who received the AZD1222 COVID-19 vaccine.

The chain joins TRBV10-3 to TRBJ1-6; possibly TRBD1 for D (5 bases). CDR1 is ENHRY and CDR2 is SYGVKD in the germline V gene. CDR3 length equals 14 residues. With 7 bases removed from V and 9 bases from J, the gap between germline ends came to 16 bases. The CDR3 region is CAITYDRKGSPLHF. The CDR3 nucleotides are TGTGCCATCACCTATGACAGAAAAGGTTCACCCCTCCACTTT.

This chain joins TRBV4-3 and TRBJ2-2, with D possibly being TRBD1 (6 bases). V was clipped by 0 bases and J by 6 bases, with 11 bases between them. The length of the CDR3 is 15 residues. CDR1 and CDR2 from the germline V gene are LGHNA and YSLEER. The CDR3: CASSQEWGHAGELFF. In nucleotides, the CDR3 is TGCGCCAGCAGCCAAGAGTGGGGGCACGCCGGGGAGCTGTTTTTT.

The V and J genes are TRBV4-3 and TRBJ1-5; unclear D gene. CDR1 and CDR2 from the germline V gene are LGHNA and YSLEER. The V gene lost 0 bases and the J gene lost 8 bases, with 8 bases spanning the gap. The CDR3 is 13 amino acids. The CDR3 here is CASSQDYGKPQHF. The CDR3 DNA reads as TGCGCCAGCAGCCAAGATTATGGAAAGCCCCAGCATTTT.

CDR3 in amino acids: CASSLAGREGEQFF. The CDR3 region has the DNA TGTGCCAGCAGCTTAGCGGGGAGGGAGGGTGAGCAGTTCTTC. The chain links TRBV7-9 to TRBJ2-1, with 7 bases lining up with TRBD2. Trimming removed 0 bases from V and 9 bases from J; junction bases left unmatched: 5. The CDR3 spans 14 residues. Germline V gene data show CDR1 as SEHNR and CDR2 as FQNEAQ (reference sequence).

The genes are TRBV5-1 and TRBJ2-5; tentatively, D is TRBD1 (5 bases). This CDR3 has 14 amino acids. The V and J ends lost 0 bases and 0 bases respectively, with 6 bases between them. The germline CDR1 and CDR2 sequences are SGHRS and YFSETQ. The CDR3 DNA follows: TGCGCCAGCAGCTTGGAGGGGAACCAAGAGACCCAGTACTTC. This gives the protein CASSLEGNQETQYF.

Concerning this clone itself: No conserved phenylalanine or tryptophan ends this CDR3, so it is likely a read error. It is unclear where the CDR3 begins or ends on the DNA, so no DNA is shown, and the CDR3 is as TCRdb lists it. The chain recombines TRBV5-8 with TRBJ1-1. The CDR3 sequence runs 12 residues, both termini included. The germline V gene encodes CDR1 SGHTS and CDR2 YDEGEE. The CDR3 protein is CASSRGLTGPTY.

This clone was observed many times. This chain connects TRBV7-2 to TRBJ2-3, with D perhaps matching TRBD2 (7 bases). Germline V gives CDR1 SGHTA, CDR2 FQGNSA. This CDR3 comprises 17 residues. V shed 4 bases and J shed 4 bases, with 21 bases lying between them. This CDR3 reads CASSSPGRRGRADTQYF. The CDR3 region has the DNA TGTGCCAGCAGCTCCCCGGGTAGGAGGGGGAGGGCAGATACGCAGTATTTT.

V and J are TRBV5-6 and TRBJ2-2, with 7 nucleotides matching TRBD1. With V trimmed by 1 base and J by 4 bases, 7 bases remained unmatched. The germline V gene encodes CDR1 SGHDT and CDR2 YYEEEE. CDR3 length: 16 residues. The CDR3 is CASSLTGDIGTGELFF. The CDR3, as DNA: TGTGCCAGCAGCTTGACAGGGGATATCGGCACCGGGGAGCTGTTTTTT.

The rearrangement uses TRBV11-3 and TRBJ2-3; D gene unclear. The CDR3 loop spans 14 amino acids. CDR1 is SGHNT and CDR2 is YENEEA in the germline V gene. V lost 0 bases and J lost 3, with 7 bases in between. CDR3 sequence reads: CASSLDHKTDTQYF. The CDR3 region has the DNA TGTGCCAGCAGCTTAGATCATAAGACAGATACGCAGTATTTT.

The chain couples TRBV4-3 to TRBJ1-3, with D unclear. There are 15 residues in the CDR3. Germline V gene data show CDR1 as LGHNA and CDR2 as YSLEER. The V end was cut by 4 bases, the J end by 4 bases, with 14 bases between. This CDR3 reads CASSLSWAGGNTIYF. The CDR3 nucleotides are TGCGCCAGCAGCCTATCTTGGGCGGGAGGAAACACCATATATTTT.

The gene calls are TRBV7-2 and TRBJ2-7; possibly TRBD2 for D (6 bases). The CDR3 is 13 residues long. Germline CDR1 reads SGHTA; CDR2 reads FQGNSA. V gave up 5 bases and J gave up 4 bases, with 12 bases separating them. The CDR3 loop reads CASSPFRGYEQYF. CDR3 in DNA: TGTGCCAGCAGCCCCTTTCGGGGGTACGAGCAGTACTTC.

For the CDR3, the DNA is TGTGCCAGCAGCTTAGCTAGCGGCAGGGCCGGGGAGCTGTTTTTT. It is translated as CASSLASGRAGELFF. The chain employs TRBV7-8 and TRBJ2-2; D perhaps matches TRBD2 (6 bases). The CDR3 loop spans 15 amino acids. V shed 0 bases and J shed 6 bases, with 11 bases lying between them. In germline, CDR1 is SGHVS, CDR2 FQNEAQ. Full variable domain (missing parts from reference TRBV7-8 and TRBJ2-2): GAGVSQSPRYKVAKRGQDVALRCDPISGHVSLFWYQQALGQGPEFLTYFQNEAQLDKSGLPSDRFFAERPEGSVSTLKIQRTQQEDSAVYLCASSLASGRAGELFFGEGSRLTVL.